What follows are 18 T cell receptor beta chains derived from one specimen sequenced in a study of CD8 T cells in ankylosing spondylitis. One entry per CDR3 protein, called by TCRdb with MiXCR from the 5' RACE reads. The top ten hold approximately 15% of the sample, which has 150,000 to 200,000 distinct CDR3 sequences, around 13% seen once. The sequenced sample was blood, either unsorted or a sorted T cell fraction (not recorded which). These receptors came from a male donor with ankylosing spondylitis or in good health (not recorded which).

This chain connects TRBV14 to TRBJ2-7, with TRBD2 matching 12 bases. This CDR3 spans 15 amino acids. The germline gives CDR1 SGHDN, CDR2 FVKESK. The J segment lost 4 bases and the V segment lost 3 bases, leaving 4 bases of the junction unmatched. This chain's CDR3 is CASSHGLAGSYEQYF. The DNA of the CDR3 is TGTGCCAGCAGCCACGGACTAGCGGGAAGTTACGAGCAGTACTTC.

Ten or more counts support this clonotype. The rearrangement links TRBV3-1 to TRBJ2-1; 13 bases align to TRBD2. The CDR3 runs 14 residues. The ends lost 3 bases at V and 11 bases at J; junction bases unmatched: 4. CDR1 and CDR2 (germline): LGHDT, YNNKEL (reference sequence). The CDR3 sequence: CASSQLTSGGKQFF. CDR3 bases: TGTGCCAGCAGCCAGCTGACTAGCGGGGGGAAGCAGTTCTTC.

This clonotype was detected a few times. The rearrangement joins TRBV5-1 to TRBJ1-1; TRBD1 matches at 7 bases. The CDR3 runs to 15 residues. The ends lost 0 bases at V and 5 bases at J; junction bases unmatched: 7. CDR1 SGHRS and CDR2 YFSETQ come from the germline V gene. DNA for the CDR3: TGCGCCAGCAGCTTGGTTGGTCAGGGGGGAACTGAAGCTTTCTTT. Translated: CASSLVGQGGTEAFF.

This clonotype was found many times. This chain joins TRBV12-3 or TRBV12-4 and TRBJ2-7; D gene uncertain. V lost 7 bases, J lost 1 base, and 8 bases lay in between. This CDR3 contains 12 residues. CDR3 region: CASMADSYEQYF. For the CDR3, the DNA is TGTGCCAGCATGGCAGATTCCTACGAGCAGTACTTC.

This clonotype was counted only a few times. The chain couples TRBV7-2 to TRBJ2-1; tentative D call: TRBD2 (6 bases). This CDR3 comprises 17 residues. V shed 1 base and J shed 3 bases, with 16 bases lying between them. Germline loops: CDR1 SGHTA, CDR2 FQGNSA. DNA of the CDR3: TGTGCCAGCAGCTTAGGTCCCGTTCTAGCGATCTACAATGAGCAGTTCTTC. It codes for CASSLGPVLAIYNEQFF.

This clonotype was found many times. The chain couples TRBV29-1 to TRBJ1-1, with a possible D match to TRBD1 (6 bases). CDR1 and CDR2 from the germline V gene are SQVTM and ANQGSEA. Trimming removed 6 bases from V and 5 bases from J, with 13 bases in between. CDR3 length: 12 amino acids. CDR3 region: CSVRGGRTEAFF. In DNA, the CDR3 is TGCAGCGTCCGAGGGGGTCGAACTGAAGCTTTCTTT.

This clonotype was observed a few times. V usage is TRBV5-1 and J usage is TRBJ2-3; 14 nucleotides agree with TRBD2. The CDR3 runs to 19 residues. The germline V gene encodes CDR1 SGHRS and CDR2 YFSETQ. Losses at the gene ends were 4 bases for V and 2 bases for J; bases not matched to a gene: 12. DNA for the CDR3: TGCGCCAGCAGCCTTTCTTGGACTAGCGGGAGGCCGATCACAGATACGCAGTATTTT. Its translation is CASSLSWTSGRPITDTQYF.

This clonotype showed up just a few times. The rearrangement joins TRBV5-1 to TRBJ2-3; 10 bases line up with TRBD2. Germline V gene sequence: CDR1 SGHRS, CDR2 YFSETQ. The CDR3 is 16 residues long. V dropped 3 bases and J dropped 3; count of bases not matched to a gene: 7. CDR3 nucleotides: TGCGCCAGCAGCTCTGCCGGGACTAGCGTAACAGATACGCAGTATTTT. Translated, it gives CASSSAGTSVTDTQYF.

This clonotype was seen at least ten times. The rearrangement uses TRBV12-3 or TRBV12-4 and TRBJ1-2, with D perhaps TRBD1 (5 bases). V lost 7 bases to trimming and J lost 2 bases, with 11 bases between them. The CDR3 extends over 13 amino acids. The CDR3 region is CASTFDRNYGYTF. CDR3 sequence (DNA): TGTGCCAGCACCTTCGACAGAAACTATGGCTACACCTTC.

The V and J genes are TRBV9 and TRBJ1-1; TRBD1 agrees at 8 bases. V gave up 5 bases and J gave up 6 bases; unmatched junction bases: 9. The CDR3 has 14 amino acids. In germline, CDR1 is SGDLS, CDR2 YYNGEE. CDR3 coding DNA: TGTGCCAGCAGTCTAGACAGGGGAAACCCTGAAGCTTTCTTT. Amino acids: CASSLDRGNPEAFF.

The V call is TRBV6-1, the J call TRBJ1-5; D is undetermined. CDR1 is MNHNS and CDR2 is SASEGT in the germline V gene. The CDR3 runs 15 residues. V lost 3 bases and J lost 10, with 19 bases in between. The CDR3 sequence: CASSDPLEGISPQHF. CDR3 coding DNA: TGTGCCAGCAGTGACCCCCTCGAGGGCATCAGCCCCCAGCATTTT.

In its sample, this clonotype was seen a few times. The chain carries TRBV4-1 and TRBJ2-3; D remains ambiguous. This CDR3 comprises 22 residues. Germline loops: CDR1 MGHRA, CDR2 YSYEKL. V lost 4 bases and J 2 bases, leaving 34 bases between the germline ends. CDR3 DNA: TGCGCCAGCAGCCGGCCACGACTGGGCCCGAGAACCGGTTTGGAAAACACAGATACGCAGTATTTT. This codes for CASSRPRLGPRTGLENTDTQYF.

This clonotype was detected a few times. J is TRBJ2-1 and V is TRBV11-3; tentative D call: TRBD2 (6 bases). The CDR3 contains 10 residues. Germline values: CDR1 SGHNT, CDR2 YENEEA. V was cut by 7 bases and J by 14 bases, with 12 bases left in between. The CDR3, as DNA: TGTGCCAGCACCAAGAGGAGGGAGTTCTTC. Its translation: CASTKRREFF. Together with reference TRBV11-3 and TRBJ2-1, the CDR3 gives the full variable domain: EAGVVQSPRYKIIEKKQPVAFWCNPISGHNTLYWYLQNLGQGPELLIRYENEEAVDDSQLPKDRFSAERLKGVDSTLKIQPAELGDSAVYLCASTKRREFFGPGTRLTVL.

This clonotype has a count of ten or more. The chain links TRBV4-1 to TRBJ2-3; D may be TRBD1 or TRBD2 (7 bases each). Per germline, CDR1 MGHRA and CDR2 YSYEKL. The V gene lost 3 bases and the J gene lost 1 base, with 14 bases spanning the gap. The CDR3 is 16 amino acids. CDR3 residues: CASSHKSGTGTDTQYF. The CDR3 DNA reads as TGCGCCAGCAGCCACAAAAGCGGGACAGGCACAGATACGCAGTATTTT.

J is TRBJ2-1 and V is TRBV27; D unclear. This CDR3 is built from 15 residues. V gave up 4 bases and J gave up 2 bases, with 12 bases separating them. The germline CDR1 and CDR2 sequences are MNHEY and SMNVEV (reference sequence). The chain's CDR3 is CASSWTEPPYNEQFF. The CDR3 bases are TGTGCCAGCAGTTGGACCGAGCCCCCCTACAATGAGCAGTTCTTC.

The chain combines TRBV5-1 with TRBJ1-1; no reliable D call. V lost 3 bases to trimming and J lost 6 bases, with 15 bases between them. Looked up from germline, CDR1 is SGHRS and CDR2 is YFSETQ. The CDR3 is made up of 14 amino acids. CDR3 nucleotide sequence: TGCGCCAGCAGCTCCGCTGAGGTTACTCCTGAAGCTTTCTTT. Translating it yields CASSSAEVTPEAFF. The full variable domain, completed using reference TRBV5-1 and TRBJ1-1, is KAGVTQTPRYLIKTRGQQVTLSCSPISGHRSVSWYQQTPGQGLQFLFEYFSETQRNKGNFPGRFSGRQFSNSRSEMNVSTLELGDSALYLCASSSAEVTPEAFFGQGTRLTVV.

In this sample, this clonotype turned up a few times. This chain links TRBV3-1 with TRBJ2-7; 8 bases are shared with TRBD2. Looked up from germline, CDR1 is LGHDT and CDR2 is YNNKEL (reference sequence). This CDR3 spans 15 amino acids. With V trimmed by 4 bases and J by 0 bases, 5 bases remained unmatched. The CDR3 spells CASSPGGSPSYEQYF. The CDR3, as DNA: TGTGCCAGCAGCCCGGGGGGGTCCCCCTCCTACGAGCAGTACTTC.

V gene TRBV30 combines with J gene TRBJ2-7; 7 bases line up with TRBD1. The V gene end was trimmed by 1 base and the J gene end by 2 bases; junction bases not matched to a gene: 2. The germline CDR1 and CDR2 sequences are GTSNPN and SVGIG (reference sequence). CDR3 length: 13 amino acids. CDR3 in DNA: TGTGCCTGGAGTGCGGGGACAGCCTACGAGCAGTACTTC. Translating it yields CAWSAGTAYEQYF.